This TCR beta chain was sequenced in a study of OX40 agonist ivuxolimab in advanced cancers. Turning to the study itself: An agonistic human IgG2 monoclonal antibody against OX40 (CD134) was given. Three partial responders included one hepatocellular carcinoma patient and two cutaneous melanoma patients. General study findings and limits: CD8+ T cells averaged more expanded clones than CD4+. Partial responders receiving 0.1-3.0 mg/kg showed among the lowest clonal expansion.

With regard to this clone: The antigen remains unidentified.

Here immunoSEQ multiplex PCR was the method, and the copy in TCRdb shows in-frame clones only, minus some. The sample includes 15,000 to 20,000 clones, about 88% of them seen just once. The germline V gene encodes CDR1 SGDLS and CDR2 YYNGEE. The trim removed 1 base at V and 2 bases at J, leaving 10 bases unmatched. CDR3 length: 18 amino acids. Here the sequenced sample was CD4+ or CD8+ T cells sorted from blood, taken in a trial of the OX40 agonist ivuxolimab. V usage is TRBV9 and J usage is TRBJ2-2; 8 bases agree with TRBD1. The sequence was obtained from an adult with an advanced solid tumor such as melanoma, head and neck, liver or kidney cancer. The CDR3 here is CASSVKLQGGLNTGELFF. The CDR3 coding sequence is TGTGCCAGCAGCGTAAAATTACAGGGGGGATTAAACACCGGGGAGCTGTTTTTT.